The 4 T cell receptor beta chains below all came from one sample that was sequenced in a study of response to subunit inactivated influenza vaccine. TCRdb independently ran MiXCR on the RT-PCR reads; one entry per CDR3 protein. The table shows about 650,000 distinct CDR3 sequences, with 14% occurring only once. This sample comprised PBMCs from blood, obtained roughly 2 weeks before vaccination. Receptor source: a man aged 45-65 years who received an inactivated influenza vaccine.

The rearrangement uses TRBV12-3 or TRBV12-4 and TRBJ2-7, with D uncertain. Trimming took 3 bases from V and 3 from J, leaving 12 bases between them. The CDR3 spans 14 residues. This chain's CDR3 is CASSLTPLNYEQYF. As DNA, the CDR3 is TGTGCCAGCAGTTTGACCCCATTAAACTACGAGCAGTACTTC.

This clonotype was found a few times. This chain links TRBV11-3 with TRBJ2-3; D is possibly TRBD2 (5 bases). Trimming left V 4 bases short and J 3 bases short, with 14 bases between. The germline gives CDR1 SGHNT, CDR2 YENEEA. The CDR3 is 15 amino acids. The CDR3 sequence: CASSSTGVNTDTQYF. In DNA form, the CDR3 reads TGTGCCAGCAGCTCCACCGGGGTAAATACAGATACGCAGTATTTT. The variable domain in full, completed from reference TRBV11-3 and TRBJ2-3, reads EAGVVQSPRYKIIEKKQPVAFWCNPISGHNTLYWYLQNLGQGPELLIRYENEEAVDDSQLPKDRFSAERLKGVDSTLKIQPAELGDSAVYLCASSSTGVNTDTQYFGPGTRLTVL.

This clonotype was seen a few times. This sequence joins TRBV4-2 and TRBJ2-5; a possible D gene is TRBD2 (7 bases). Germline lookup yields CDR1 LGHNA and CDR2 YNFKEQ. The CDR3 has 16 residues. The V end lost 0 bases, the J end lost 5 bases, and 16 bases lay between the germline ends. The CDR3 DNA reads TGTGCCAGCAGCCAAGATGTGGCGGGGGCAGGGGAGACCCAGTACTTC. This gives the protein CASSQDVAGAGETQYF.

This clonotype was recorded a few times. This rearrangement joins TRBV28 to TRBJ1-5, with TRBD1 as a possible D gene (5 bases). This CDR3 contains 15 residues. V lost 2 bases, J lost 4 bases, and 12 bases lay in between. The germline V gene encodes CDR1 MDHEN and CDR2 SYDVKM. CDR3 sequence reads: CASSLVGAENQPQHF. CDR3 nucleotides: TGTGCCAGCAGTTTAGTTGGGGCGGAAAATCAGCCCCAGCATTTT.